Shown below are 2 T cell receptor beta chains from a single sample sequenced in a study of control samples from healthy donors and cancer patients. Repertoires were generated with immunoSEQ multiplex PCR, while TCRdb's copy carries only in-frame clones and drops some. The table records approximately 110,000 clones, approximately 83% of them present only once. Material: blood. The receptors stem from a woman between 45 and 60 years old in good health.

The J gene is TRBJ2-4, the V gene TRBV6-6, with D possibly being TRBD1 (6 bases). Germline lookup yields CDR1 MNHNY and CDR2 SVGAGI (reference sequence). The ends were cut back, 5 bases at V and 1 base at J, with 15 bases in the middle. The CDR3 totals 16 residues. This CDR3 reads CASSLTGSAAKNIQYF. CDR3 nucleotides: TGTGCCAGCAGTCTAACAGGGAGTGCTGCCAAAAACATTCAGTACTTC.

The V gene is TRBV18, the J gene TRBJ1-2, with D tentatively TRBD1 (5 bases). Germline loops: CDR1 KGHSH, CDR2 LQKENI. The CDR3 runs 17 residues. The V and J ends lost 5 bases and 1 base respectively, with 20 bases between them. DNA for the CDR3: TGTGCCAGCTCAAACCGAGCCCAGGGACGGGTTAACTATGGCTACACCTTC. Protein product: CASSNRAQGRVNYGYTF.